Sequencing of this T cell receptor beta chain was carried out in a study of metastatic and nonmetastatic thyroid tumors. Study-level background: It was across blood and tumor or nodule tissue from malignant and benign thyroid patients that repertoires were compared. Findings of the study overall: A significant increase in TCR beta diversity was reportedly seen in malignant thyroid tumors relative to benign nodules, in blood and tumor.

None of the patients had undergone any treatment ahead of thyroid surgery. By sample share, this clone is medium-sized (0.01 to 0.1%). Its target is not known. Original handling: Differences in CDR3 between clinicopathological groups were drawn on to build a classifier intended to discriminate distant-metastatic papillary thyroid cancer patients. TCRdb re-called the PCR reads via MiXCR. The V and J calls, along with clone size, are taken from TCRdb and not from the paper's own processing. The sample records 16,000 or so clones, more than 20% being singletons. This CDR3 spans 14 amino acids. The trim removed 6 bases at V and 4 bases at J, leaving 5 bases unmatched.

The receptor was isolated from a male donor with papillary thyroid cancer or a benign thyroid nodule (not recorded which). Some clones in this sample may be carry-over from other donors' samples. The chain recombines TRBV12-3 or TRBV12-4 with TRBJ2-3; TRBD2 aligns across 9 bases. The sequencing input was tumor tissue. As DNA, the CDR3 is TGTGCCAGCAGGGGCGGGGGGGCCCCAGATACGCAGTATTTT. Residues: CASRGGGAPDTQYF.